The present T cell receptor (beta chain) was sequenced within a study of blood T cell repertoires in COVID-19. The method was immunoSEQ multiplex PCR; TCRdb's version includes in-frame clones alone and lacks a portion of them. The data contain some 180,000 clones, about 88% of them singletons. The Seattle patients joined while their infection was active and were tracked longitudinally afterward. V was trimmed by 3 bases and J by 1 base, leaving 15 bases between them. Germline loops: CDR1 MDHEN, CDR2 SYDVKM. This CDR3 comprises 16 residues. Sequenced: peripheral blood. The chain combines TRBV28 with TRBJ2-5; tentatively, D is TRBD1 (5 bases). This receptor was identified in a man aged 50 or older with COVID-19, enrolled during active disease. For the CDR3, the DNA is TGTGCCAGCAGTTTCTCGGCAGGGCCCACCCAAGAGACCCAGTACTTC. As protein: CASSFSAGPTQETQYF.